This T cell receptor beta chain was captured in a study of response to subunit inactivated influenza vaccine (dated by TCRdb to 2016 to 2019). Describing the broader study: Deep quantitative T cell receptor repertoire profiling was used in the study to track responses to a trivalent subunit inactivated influenza vaccine. What the study reported, not specific to this receptor: According to the authors, only a limited number of new T cells may be recruited by each seasonal influenza vaccination.

From the cysteine through the phenylalanine, the CDR3 covers 12 amino acids. The only DNA kept is the CDR3, 36 bases in frame from the first base. In the germline V gene (reference sequence), CDR1 corresponds to MNHNY and CDR2 to SVGAGI. The trim is 8 bases for V and 10 bases for J, with a gap of 12 bases between the germline ends. The protocol used for the library was RT-PCR. Sequencing instrument: Illumina HiSeq 2500. The public reads were run again by TCRdb, first through fastp at Q25 and then through MiXCR, and only productive beta chains were kept. Duplicate CDR3 protein sequences are folded into a single record with the most common DNA and genes. Within this sample are some 640,000 distinct CDR3 sequences, with about 15% of them counted one time only. The top ten clonotypes cover around 6.5% of the sample. The sample holds a few counts of this clonotype. The antigen this receptor binds is unknown. No much larger clone exists at a distance of one base, and base qualities are not known.

Sequences were derived from PBMCs from blood, sampled 14 days before vaccination. This sequence was found in a man aged 45-65 years who received an inactivated influenza vaccine. Donor details come from another sample of the same person, matched by shared clones. Recombination linked TRBV6-6 to TRBJ1-6, with no confident D gene call. The encoded CDR3 is CASAGVMSPLHF. Read as DNA, the sequence is TGTGCCAGCGCCGGGGTTATGTCACCCCTCCACTTT.